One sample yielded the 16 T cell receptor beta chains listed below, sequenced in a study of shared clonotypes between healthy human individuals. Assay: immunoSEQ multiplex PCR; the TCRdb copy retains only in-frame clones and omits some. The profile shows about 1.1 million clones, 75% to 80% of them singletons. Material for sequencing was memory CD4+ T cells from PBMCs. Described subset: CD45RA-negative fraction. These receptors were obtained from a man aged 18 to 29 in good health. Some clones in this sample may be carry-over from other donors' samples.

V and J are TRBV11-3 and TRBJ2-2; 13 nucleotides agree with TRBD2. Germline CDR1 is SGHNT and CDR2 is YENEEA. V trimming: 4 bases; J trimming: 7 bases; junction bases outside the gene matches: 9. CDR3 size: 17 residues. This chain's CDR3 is CASSSSRTSGSGGELFF. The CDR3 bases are TGTGCCAGCAGCTCCTCCCGGACTAGCGGGAGTGGCGGGGAGCTGTTTTTT.

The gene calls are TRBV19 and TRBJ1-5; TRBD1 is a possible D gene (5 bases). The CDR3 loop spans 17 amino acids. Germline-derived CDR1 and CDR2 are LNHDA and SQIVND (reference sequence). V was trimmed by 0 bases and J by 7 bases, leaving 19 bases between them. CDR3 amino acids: CASSIDWGTPGGQPQHF. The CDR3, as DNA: TGTGCCAGTAGTATAGATTGGGGGACCCCTGGAGGGCAGCCCCAGCATTTT.

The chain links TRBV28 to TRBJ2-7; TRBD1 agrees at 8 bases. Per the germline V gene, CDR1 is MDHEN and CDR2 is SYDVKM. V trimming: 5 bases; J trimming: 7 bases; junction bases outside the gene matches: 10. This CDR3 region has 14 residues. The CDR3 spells CASSPPQGAREQYF. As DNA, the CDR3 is TGTGCCAGCAGTCCCCCCCAGGGGGCGAGGGAGCAGTACTTC.

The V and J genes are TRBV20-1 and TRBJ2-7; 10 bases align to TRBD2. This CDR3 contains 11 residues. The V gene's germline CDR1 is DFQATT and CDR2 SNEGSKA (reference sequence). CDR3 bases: TGCAGACTAGCGGGGACCTACGAGCAGTACTTC. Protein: CRLAGTYEQYF.

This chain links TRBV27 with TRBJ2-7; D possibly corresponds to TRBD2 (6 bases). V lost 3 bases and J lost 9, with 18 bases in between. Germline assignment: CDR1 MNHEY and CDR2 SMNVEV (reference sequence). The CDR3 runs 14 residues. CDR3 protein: CASSFSLASGGQYF. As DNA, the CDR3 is TGTGCCAGCAGTTTCTCCCTAGCTTCCGGGGGGCAGTACTTC.

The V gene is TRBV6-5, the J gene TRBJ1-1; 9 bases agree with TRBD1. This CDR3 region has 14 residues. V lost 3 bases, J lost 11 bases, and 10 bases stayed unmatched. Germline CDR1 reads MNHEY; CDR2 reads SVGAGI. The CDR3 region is CASSYRPQGAEAFF. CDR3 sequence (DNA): TGTGCCAGCAGTTATCGACCACAGGGGGCGGAGGCTTTCTTT.

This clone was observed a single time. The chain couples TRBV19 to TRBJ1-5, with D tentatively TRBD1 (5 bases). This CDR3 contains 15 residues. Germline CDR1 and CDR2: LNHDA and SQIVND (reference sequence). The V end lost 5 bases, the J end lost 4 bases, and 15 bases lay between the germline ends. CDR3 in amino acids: CASSWGVVGNQPQHF. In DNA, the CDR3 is TGTGCCAGTAGTTGGGGGGTGGTGGGGAATCAGCCCCAGCATTTT.

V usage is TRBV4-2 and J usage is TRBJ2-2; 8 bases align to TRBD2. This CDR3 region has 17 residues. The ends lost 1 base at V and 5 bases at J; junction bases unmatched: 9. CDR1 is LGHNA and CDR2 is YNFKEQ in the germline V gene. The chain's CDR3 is CASSQGPPASGTGELFF. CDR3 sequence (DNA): TGTGCCAGCAGCCAAGGGCCCCCGGCTAGCGGGACCGGGGAGCTGTTTTTT.

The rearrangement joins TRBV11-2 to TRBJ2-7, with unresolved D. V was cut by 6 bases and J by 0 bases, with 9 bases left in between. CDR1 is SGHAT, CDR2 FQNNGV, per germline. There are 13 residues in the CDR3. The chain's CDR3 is CASSSTFSYEQYF. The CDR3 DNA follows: TGTGCCAGCAGTAGTACGTTCTCCTACGAGCAGTACTTC. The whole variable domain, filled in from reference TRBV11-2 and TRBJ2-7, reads EAGVAQSPRYKIIEKRQSVAFWCNPISGHATLYWYQQILGQGPKLLIQFQNNGVVDDSQLPKDRFSAERLKGVDSTLKIQPAKLEDSAVYLCASSSTFSYEQYFGPGTRLTVT.

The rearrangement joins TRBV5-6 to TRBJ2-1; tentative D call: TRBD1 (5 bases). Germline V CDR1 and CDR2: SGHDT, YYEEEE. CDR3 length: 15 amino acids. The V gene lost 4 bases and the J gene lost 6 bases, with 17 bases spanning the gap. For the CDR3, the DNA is TGTGCCAGCAGCCGGCTAGGGGCTGCGGTCAATGAGCAGTTCTTC. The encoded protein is CASSRLGAAVNEQFF. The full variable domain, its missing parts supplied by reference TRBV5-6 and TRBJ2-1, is DAGVTQSPTHLIKTRGQQVTLRCSPKSGHDTVSWYQQALGQGPQFIFQYYEEEERQRGNFPDRFSGHQFPNYSSELNVNALLLGDSALYLCASSRLGAAVNEQFFGPGTRLTVL.

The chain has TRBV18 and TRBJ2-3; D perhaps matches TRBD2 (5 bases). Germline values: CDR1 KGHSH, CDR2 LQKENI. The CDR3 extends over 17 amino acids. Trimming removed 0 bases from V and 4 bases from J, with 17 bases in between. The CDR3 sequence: CASSPPVDWRVSDTQYF. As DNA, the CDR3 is TGTGCCAGCTCACCACCGGTGGACTGGCGGGTCTCAGATACGCAGTATTTT. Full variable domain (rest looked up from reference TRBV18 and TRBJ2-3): NAGVMQNPRHLVRRRGQEARLRCSPMKGHSHVYWYRQLPEEGLKFMVYLQKENIIDESGMPKERFSAEFPKEGPSILRIQQVVRGDSAAYFCASSPPVDWRVSDTQYFGPGTRLTVL.

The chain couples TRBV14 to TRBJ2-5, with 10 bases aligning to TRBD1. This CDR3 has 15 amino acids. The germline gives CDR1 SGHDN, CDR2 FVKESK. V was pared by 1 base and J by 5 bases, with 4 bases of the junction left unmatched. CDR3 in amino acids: CASSQGQGAVETQYF. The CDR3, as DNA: TGTGCCAGCAGCCAAGGACAGGGGGCTGTGGAGACCCAGTACTTC.

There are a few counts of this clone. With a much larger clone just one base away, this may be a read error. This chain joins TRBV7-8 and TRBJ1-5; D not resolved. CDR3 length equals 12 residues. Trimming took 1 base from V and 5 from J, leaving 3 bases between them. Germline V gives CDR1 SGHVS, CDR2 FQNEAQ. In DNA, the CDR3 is TGTGCCAGCAGCTTAGGGGATCAGCCCCAGCATTTT. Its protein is CASSLGDQPQHF.

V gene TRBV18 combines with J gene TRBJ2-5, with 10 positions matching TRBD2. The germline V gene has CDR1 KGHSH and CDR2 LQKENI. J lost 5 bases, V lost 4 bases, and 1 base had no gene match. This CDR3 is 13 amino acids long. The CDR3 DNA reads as TGTGCCAGCTCACTGGGACTAGCGGAGACCCAGTACTTC. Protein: CASSLGLAETQYF. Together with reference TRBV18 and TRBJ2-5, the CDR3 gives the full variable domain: NAGVMQNPRHLVRRRGQEARLRCSPMKGHSHVYWYRQLPEEGLKFMVYLQKENIIDESGMPKERFSAEFPKEGPSILRIQQVVRGDSAAYFCASSLGLAETQYFGPGTRLLVL.

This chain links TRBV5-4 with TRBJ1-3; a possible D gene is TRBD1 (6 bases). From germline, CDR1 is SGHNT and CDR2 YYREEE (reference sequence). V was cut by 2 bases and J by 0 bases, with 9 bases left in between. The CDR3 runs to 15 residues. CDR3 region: CASSFGQYSGNTIYF. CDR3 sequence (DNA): TGTGCCAGCAGCTTCGGACAGTACTCTGGAAACACCATATATTTT.

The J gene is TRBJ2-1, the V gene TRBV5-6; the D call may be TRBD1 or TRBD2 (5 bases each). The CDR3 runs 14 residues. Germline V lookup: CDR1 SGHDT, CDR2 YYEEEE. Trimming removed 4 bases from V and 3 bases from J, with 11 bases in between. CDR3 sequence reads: CASSRGVGYNEQFF. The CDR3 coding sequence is TGTGCCAGCAGCAGGGGAGTGGGCTACAATGAGCAGTTCTTC.